The rows below give T cell receptor beta chains drawn from one sample of a study of shared clonotypes between healthy human individuals. The table came from immunoSEQ multiplex PCR; TCRdb's copy has only in-frame clones and leaves some out. Among about 2 million clones listed, roughly 94% were seen once. What was sequenced was naive CD4+ T cells sorted from blood. These receptors were collected from a man younger than 30 in good health. The CDR3 runs from the conserved cysteine through the conserved F or W. Clone sizes are given selectively: once, few, many, or a class where the clone is expanded.

size	V	J	CDR3
NA	TRBV11-3	TRBJ2-3	CASSLGQGSRTDTQYF
NA	TRBV4-3	TRBJ1-2	CASSQTDRDYGYTF
NA	TRBV5-4	TRBJ2-2	CASSRLGGSTGELFF
NA	TRBV7-9	TRBJ1-1	CASSLGYDRSNTEAFF
NA	TRBV7-2	TRBJ1-5	CASSLDFSNQPQHF
NA	TRBV5-8	TRBJ2-7	CASRDLTYWEGYEQYF
NA	TRBV21-1	TRBJ1-4	CASKSARENEKLFF
NA	TRBV10-3	TRBJ1-3	CAIRPSSGNTIYF
NA	TRBV28	TRBJ1-5	CASSLRTGGRNQPQHF
once	TRBV25-1	TRBJ2-7	CASSNLYEQYF
NA	TRBV27	TRBJ1-2	CASSLSGRRANYGYTF
NA	TRBV7-9	TRBJ2-7	CASSPRRDIYYEQYF
NA	TRBV7-9	TRBJ2-7	CASSLVSHTYEQYF
NA	TRBV7-6	TRBJ2-7	CASSLNWGGYEQYF
NA	TRBV6-1	TRBJ1-2	CASSEGHRYGYTF